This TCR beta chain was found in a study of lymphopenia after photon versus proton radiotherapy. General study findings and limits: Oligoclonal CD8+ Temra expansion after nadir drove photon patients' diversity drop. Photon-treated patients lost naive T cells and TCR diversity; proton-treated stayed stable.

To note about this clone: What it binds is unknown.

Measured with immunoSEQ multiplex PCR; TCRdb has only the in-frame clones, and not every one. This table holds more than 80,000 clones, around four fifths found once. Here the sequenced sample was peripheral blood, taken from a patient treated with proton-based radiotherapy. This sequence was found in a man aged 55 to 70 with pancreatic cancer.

The CDR3 region is CASSQPPGGEGNTIYF. CDR3 DNA sequence: TGCGCCAGCAGTCAACCGCCGGGGGGCGAAGGAAACACCATATATTTT. V usage is TRBV23-1 and J usage is TRBJ1-3, with D perhaps matching TRBD1 (6 bases). TRBV23-1 is classed as an ORF, of uncertain function. CDR3 length equals 16 residues. The ends were cut back, 2 bases at V and 4 bases at J, with 15 bases in the middle.